This T cell receptor beta chain derives from a study of blood T cell repertoires in COVID-19. Looking at the study overall: Material from acute and convalescent COVID-19 was sourced from the United States, Italy and Spain. PBMCs, B-cell-depleted T cells, or T cells were the source of the cDNA or gDNA that made up the material.

Seattle patients were enrolled while actively infected and followed longitudinally. The V and J ends lost 4 bases and 4 bases, in that order; junction bases with no gene match: 5. This CDR3 spans 15 amino acids. Per the germline V gene, CDR1 is MNHEY and CDR2 is SVGEGT. In the original workflow: Reference gene primer amplification gave estimated nucleated cell counts. The assay was immunoSEQ multiplex PCR, and TCRdb's table has in-frame clones only and misses some. That table furnishes V, J and clone size, whereas the DNA furnished D and trimming. In the table there are 45,000 to 55,000 clones, about 79% of which are singletons.

This chain uses TRBV6-2 or TRBV6-3 with TRBJ1-5; 9 nucleotides match TRBD1. The sequence was obtained from an elderly man with COVID-19, enrolled during active disease. The specimen sequenced was peripheral blood. The chain's CDR3 is CASSSGQGRNQPQHF. Written as DNA, the CDR3 is TGTGCCAGCAGTTCGGGACAGGGCAGGAATCAGCCCCAGCATTTT.